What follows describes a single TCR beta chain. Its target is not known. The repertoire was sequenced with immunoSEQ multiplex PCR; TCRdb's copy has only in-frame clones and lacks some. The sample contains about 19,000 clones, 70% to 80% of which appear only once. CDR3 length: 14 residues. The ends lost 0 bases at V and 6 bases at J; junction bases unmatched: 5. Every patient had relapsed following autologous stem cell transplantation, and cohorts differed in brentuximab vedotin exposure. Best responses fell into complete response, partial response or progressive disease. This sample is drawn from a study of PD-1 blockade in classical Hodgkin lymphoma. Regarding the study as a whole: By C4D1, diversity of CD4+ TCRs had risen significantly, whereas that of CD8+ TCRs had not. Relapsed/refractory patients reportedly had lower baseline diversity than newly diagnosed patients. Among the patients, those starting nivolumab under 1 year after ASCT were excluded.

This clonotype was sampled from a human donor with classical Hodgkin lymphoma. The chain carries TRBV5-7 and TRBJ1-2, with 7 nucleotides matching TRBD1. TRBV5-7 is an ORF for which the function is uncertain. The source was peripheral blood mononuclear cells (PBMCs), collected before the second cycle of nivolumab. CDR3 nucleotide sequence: TGTGCCAGCAGCTTGGTAACAGGGGTTCATGGCTACACCTTC. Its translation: CASSLVTGVHGYTF.